Judged by frequency, the clone carrying this TCR beta chain is medium-sized. Its specificity is unknown. Libraries were UMI-labeled 5' RACE TRB cDNA. TCRdb re-called the 5' RACE reads and catalogs CDR3 proteins one per entry, DNA excluded. Its listing shows approximately 7,000 distinct CDR3 sequences. This sample was taken from a study of CXCR3-negative and CXCR3-positive naive CD8 T cells. Across the whole study: Each library gave roughly 1.5 +/- 0.3 million of roughly 140 million TRB reads.

Germline lookup yields CDR1 PRHDT and CDR2 FYEKMQ (reference sequence). The CDR3 loop spans 11 amino acids. The naive CD8+ gate required CD45RO-CCR7+CD27+CD95- phenotype. Notes on the study in general: CXCR3-positive naive cells carried more hydrophobic TRB CDR3s than CXCR3-negative ones.

The receptor was isolated from a human donor in good health. Some clones in this sample may be carry-over from other donors' samples. Material: naive CXCR3+ CD8+ T cells from blood. Subset noted: CD45RO-CCR7+CD27+CD95- naive CD8+ T cells expressing CXCR3 (TNR3+). The rearrangement links TRBV13 to TRBJ2-5. CDR3 residues: CASSFGETQYF.